Shown below are 24 T cell receptor beta chains from a single sample sequenced in a study of cytomegalovirus exposure and HLA in healthy donors. This PCR relied on a set of 60 Vbeta primers and 13 Jbeta primers. Sequencing used immunoSEQ multiplex PCR; TCRdb keeps in-frame clones, though not all of them. Altogether around 110,000 clones are present, approximately 70% being singletons, with the ten largest covering roughly 10%. Sequenced input: PBMCs. The receptors were gathered from a woman aged 40 to 50 in good health and CMV-seropositive.

This sequence joins TRBV7-2 and TRBJ1-5, with unresolved D. Germline CDR1 SGHTA, CDR2 FQGNSA. V was clipped by 5 bases and J by 2 bases, with 10 bases between them. The CDR3 loop spans 14 amino acids. CDR3 nucleotide sequence: TGTGCCAGCAGCCCCACTCCCGGCAATCAGCCCCAGCATTTT. Protein: CASSPTPGNQPQHF.

This rearrangement joins TRBV6-1 to TRBJ2-7, with 7 bases aligning to TRBD2. The CDR3 runs to 16 residues. CDR1 MNHNS and CDR2 SASEGT come from the germline V gene. The junction had 7 bases not matched to a gene; V was cut back by 0 bases and J by 2 bases. The CDR3 loop reads CASSEAFRTRTYEQYF. Here the CDR3 DNA reads TGTGCCAGCAGTGAAGCGTTCCGGACTAGGACCTACGAGCAGTACTTC.

The chain links TRBV19 to TRBJ2-1; TRBD2 matches at 7 bases. Looked up from germline, CDR1 is LNHDA and CDR2 is SQIVND (reference sequence). Germline trimming cut 3 bases from V and 0 bases from J; bases unmatched to any gene: 11. CDR3 length: 18 residues. CDR3 region: CASSMIGGLGSSYNEQFF. CDR3 nucleotides: TGTGCCAGTAGTATGATCGGGGGGTTAGGGAGCTCCTACAATGAGCAGTTCTTC.

The rearrangement links TRBV11-3 to TRBJ2-1; 8 nucleotides line up with TRBD1. V was clipped by 5 bases and J by 4 bases; unmatched bases: 10. CDR3 length: 16 amino acids. CDR1 and CDR2 (germline): SGHNT, YENEEA. CDR3 residues: CASSRQGQGQYNEQFF. The CDR3, as DNA: TGTGCCAGCAGCCGACAAGGACAGGGACAGTACAATGAGCAGTTCTTC.

V is TRBV13 and J is TRBJ1-1; D call uncertain. CDR3 length equals 14 residues. Germline V gene sequence: CDR1 PRHDT, CDR2 FYEKMQ (reference sequence). V was cut by 8 bases and J by 3 bases, with 16 bases left in between. The CDR3 bases are TGTGCCAGCGGCTACGGGGTCCTTGACACTGAAGCTTTCTTT. Amino acid sequence: CASGYGVLDTEAFF. Filled out from reference TRBV13 and TRBJ1-1, the complete variable domain reads AAGVIQSPRHLIKEKRETATLKCYPIPRHDTVYWYQQGPGQDPQFLISFYEKMQSDKGSIPDRFSAQQFSDYHSELNMSSLELGDSALYFCASGYGVLDTEAFFGQGTRLTVV.

The chain is built from TRBV6-5 and TRBJ2-3; 7 nucleotides line up with TRBD2. The CDR3 sequence is 15 residues long. The ends lost 10 bases at V and 1 base at J; junction bases unmatched: 11. Germline CDR1 is MNHEY and CDR2 is SVGAGI. CDR3 loop: CATNGAGVGTDTQYF. DNA of the CDR3: TGTGCCACCAACGGGGCGGGAGTGGGCACAGATACGCAGTATTTT.

The V gene is TRBV5-4, the J gene TRBJ2-7, with D perhaps TRBD2 (6 bases). Looked up from germline, CDR1 is SGHNT and CDR2 is YYREEE (reference sequence). The CDR3 is made up of 14 amino acids. V was trimmed by 0 bases and J by 2 bases, leaving 9 bases between them. In DNA, the CDR3 is TGTGCCAGCAGCTTGGGGGGAGGAACCTACGAGCAGTACTTC. This codes for CASSLGGGTYEQYF. Supplemented by reference TRBV5-4 and TRBJ2-7, the full variable domain reads ETGVTQSPTHLIKTRGQQVTLRCSSQSGHNTVSWYQQALGQGPQFIFQYYREEENGRGNFPPRFSGLQFPNYSSELNVNALELDDSALYLCASSLGGGTYEQYFGPGTRLTVT.

The chain has TRBV5-1 and TRBJ2-1; D is perhaps TRBD2 (6 bases). The CDR3 runs to 15 residues. CDR1 is SGHRS, CDR2 YFSETQ, per germline. V was shortened by 3 bases and J by 2 bases, with 12 bases between the two germline ends. The CDR3 sequence: CASSWGTGAYNEQFF. As DNA, the CDR3 is TGCGCCAGCAGCTGGGGGACGGGGGCCTACAATGAGCAGTTCTTC.

The V and J genes are TRBV9 and TRBJ2-2, with unresolved D. Germline V lookup: CDR1 SGDLS, CDR2 YYNGEE. With 1 base removed from V and 3 bases from J, the gap between germline ends came to 7 bases. There are 14 residues in the CDR3. CDR3: CASSVTYYTGELFF. Here the CDR3 DNA reads TGTGCCAGCAGCGTAACCTACTACACCGGGGAGCTGTTTTTT.

This clone was counted a few times. The V call is TRBV4-1, the J call TRBJ2-2; the D gene is possibly TRBD2 (7 bases). Trimming stripped 7 bases from V and 2 bases from J, with 14 bases between. CDR1 and CDR2 (germline): MGHRA, YSYEKL. The CDR3 is made up of 15 amino acids. The CDR3 sequence: CASKGGGFNTGELFF. CDR3 coding DNA: TGCGCCAGCAAGGGAGGGGGTTTCAACACCGGGGAGCTGTTTTTT.

This clone was observed a few times. The chain recombines TRBV19 with TRBJ2-1, with 7 bases fitting TRBD2. CDR1 and CDR2 (germline): LNHDA, SQIVND (reference sequence). The CDR3 consists of 14 residues. The V segment lost 4 bases and the J segment 6 bases; nucleotides outside the gene matches: 6. This CDR3 reads CASSRRELSNEQFF. DNA for the CDR3: TGTGCCAGTAGTAGGCGGGAGCTGAGCAATGAGCAGTTCTTC.

This clone was detected a few times. The chain uses TRBV7-9 and TRBJ2-7, with D tentatively TRBD2 (5 bases). Germline V lookup: CDR1 SEHNR, CDR2 FQNEAQ (reference sequence). Trimming removed 1 base at V and 6 bases at J, with 16 bases between. The CDR3 runs 15 residues. Written as DNA, the CDR3 is TGTGCCAGCAGCTTAGACGACTCCCGGGGTGGCGAGCAGTACTTC. Translated: CASSLDDSRGGEQYF.

The V call is TRBV5-4, the J call TRBJ2-3, with 14 bases fitting TRBD2. Germline assignment: CDR1 SGHNT and CDR2 YYREEE (reference sequence). The CDR3 has 17 residues. Unmatched junction bases numbered 10, after V lost 6 bases and J lost 4 bases. The CDR3 spells CASTPGLAGDLADTQYF. DNA of the CDR3: TGTGCCAGCACCCCGGGACTAGCGGGAGATTTGGCAGATACGCAGTATTTT.

The rearrangement uses TRBV12-5 and TRBJ2-1; perhaps TRBD1 as D (5 bases). CDR3 length: 15 residues. Germline CDR1 and CDR2: LGHNT and FRNRAP. V was shortened by 6 bases and J by 7 bases, with 19 bases between the two germline ends. CDR3 in DNA: TGTGCTAGTGGACCTGACAGACCCATCCCGAATGAGCAGTTCTTC. It is translated as CASGPDRPIPNEQFF.

This chain links TRBV11-3 with TRBJ1-5; a weak D match, TRBD1 (5 bases). Trimming pared 3 bases from V and 6 bases from J, leaving 9 bases between. Germline CDR1 and CDR2: SGHNT and YENEEA. This CDR3 region has 13 residues. CDR3 nucleotides: TGTGCCAGCAGCTTGGGGGGAGCTCAGCCCCAGCATTTT. This codes for CASSLGGAQPQHF. The complete variable domain, with remaining parts taken from reference TRBV11-3 and TRBJ1-5, reads EAGVVQSPRYKIIEKKQPVAFWCNPISGHNTLYWYLQNLGQGPELLIRYENEEAVDDSQLPKDRFSAERLKGVDSTLKIQPAELGDSAVYLCASSLGGAQPQHFGDGTRLSIL.

CDR3 bases: TGTGCCAGCAGCGTAGACGCCGGTACAGGGGGCTCTCGAGGGGAGCTGTTTTTT. It translates to CASSVDAGTGGSRGELFF. The chain combines TRBV9 with TRBJ2-2; 9 positions match TRBD1. CDR3 length equals 18 residues. V was pared by 0 bases and J by 8 bases, with 14 bases of the junction left unmatched. Germline values: CDR1 SGDLS, CDR2 YYNGEE.

This sequence joins TRBV18 and TRBJ2-5; 9 bases map to TRBD1. Germline loops: CDR1 KGHSH, CDR2 LQKENI. This CDR3 spans 14 amino acids. V shed 5 bases and J 0 bases; nucleotides not matched to a gene: 1. The CDR3 spells CASSDRGDQETQYF. The CDR3 nucleotides are TGTGCCAGCTCAGACAGGGGGGACCAAGAGACCCAGTACTTC. The full variable domain, rest sourced from reference TRBV18 and TRBJ2-5, is NAGVMQNPRHLVRRRGQEARLRCSPMKGHSHVYWYRQLPEEGLKFMVYLQKENIIDESGMPKERFSAEFPKEGPSILRIQQVVRGDSAAYFCASSDRGDQETQYFGPGTRLLVL.

Only one count was recorded for this clone. This chain joins TRBV14 and TRBJ1-1; no definite D call. The germline V and J ends were trimmed by 5 bases and 6 bases, with 10 bases remaining between them. Germline V CDR1 and CDR2: SGHDN, FVKESK. CDR3 length equals 12 residues. For the CDR3, the DNA is TGTGCCAGCAGCTTACATACCGCTGAAGCTTTCTTT. It translates to CASSLHTAEAFF.

The chain joins TRBV4-3 to TRBJ2-7; D is unclear. Germline assignment: CDR1 LGHNA and CDR2 YSLEER. The CDR3 loop spans 17 amino acids. The V end was cut by 0 bases, the J end by 0 bases, with 15 bases between. The DNA for the CDR3 is TGCGCCAGCAGCCAAGATCTCGGCGCAGGCCTCTCCTACGAGCAGTACTTC. The encoded protein is CASSQDLGAGLSYEQYF.

This clone was counted a few times. This chain's CDR3 is CASSSGAWETQYF. The CDR3 DNA is TGTGCCAGTAGTAGCGGAGCCTGGGAGACCCAGTACTTC. The chain recombines TRBV19 with TRBJ2-5, with D unresolved. The CDR3 is 13 residues long. CDR1 is LNHDA and CDR2 is SQIVND in the germline V gene (reference sequence). The V end lost 4 bases, the J end lost 5 bases, and 11 bases lay between the germline ends.

This clone was observed a few times. The chain carries TRBV7-2 and TRBJ2-5, with TRBD2 matching 8 bases. The CDR3 has 13 residues. Germline loops: CDR1 SGHTA, CDR2 FQGNSA. V shed 4 bases, J shed 5 bases, and the junction held 3 bases outside the gene matches. The DNA of the CDR3 is TGTGCCAGCAGCTCGACTAGCGTGGAGACCCAGTACTTC. This encodes CASSSTSVETQYF.

This sequence joins TRBV7-2 and TRBJ2-3; D may be TRBD2 (5 bases). Trimming took off 3 bases at V and 1 base at J, with 11 bases between the two ends. Germline V lookup: CDR1 SGHTA, CDR2 FQGNSA. The CDR3 extends over 15 amino acids. This CDR3 reads CASSLGGSGTDTQYF. The DNA of the CDR3 is TGTGCCAGCAGCTTGGGTGGGAGTGGCACAGATACGCAGTATTTT.

The rearrangement joins TRBV30 to TRBJ2-7; D unresolved. Germline CDR1 reads GTSNPN; CDR2 reads SVGIG (reference sequence). The CDR3 extends over 12 amino acids. The V gene lost 0 bases and the J gene lost 4 bases, with 7 bases spanning the gap. The CDR3: CAWSVHWYEQYF. DNA for the CDR3: TGTGCCTGGAGTGTACATTGGTACGAGCAGTACTTC.

This clone was observed a few times. The rearrangement joins TRBV5-4 to TRBJ1-5; D is unresolved. The V end lost 0 bases, the J end lost 11 bases, and 18 bases lay between the germline ends. There are 15 residues in the CDR3. Germline CDR1 is SGHNT and CDR2 is YYREEE (reference sequence). The CDR3 DNA is TGTGCCAGCAGCTTGGAGGGTACCCGAGGAGGGACCCAGCATTTT. Protein: CASSLEGTRGGTQHF. Using reference TRBV5-4 and TRBJ1-5 for the parts outside the CDR3, the full variable domain is ETGVTQSPTHLIKTRGQQVTLRCSSQSGHNTVSWYQQALGQGPQFIFQYYREEENGRGNFPPRFSGLQFPNYSSELNVNALELDDSALYLCASSLEGTRGGTQHFGDGTRLSIL.